This TCR beta chain is from a study of OX40 agonist ivuxolimab in advanced cancers. Study at large: Hepatocellular carcinoma, melanoma, renal cell or head and neck cancer affected the dose-escalation patients.

The CDR3 covers 17 residues. From germline, CDR1 is ENHRY and CDR2 SYGVKD. Between the trimmed V and J ends, which lost 3 bases and 4 bases, there was a span of 21 bases. Sequenced by immunoSEQ multiplex PCR; TCRdb stores in-frame clones only, minus some. This sample has around 48,000 clones, with 84% found just once. Material: CD4+ or CD8+ T cells sorted from blood, obtained in a trial of the OX40 agonist ivuxolimab. The genes are TRBV10-3 and TRBJ1-2; tentative D call: TRBD1 (5 bases). This TCR was recovered from an adult with an advanced solid tumor such as melanoma, head and neck, liver or kidney cancer. In nucleotides, the CDR3 is TGTGCCATCAGTGATAATACGGGATCGGGTCAGGGCTATGGCTACACCTTC. Translating gives CAISDNTGSGQGYGYTF.